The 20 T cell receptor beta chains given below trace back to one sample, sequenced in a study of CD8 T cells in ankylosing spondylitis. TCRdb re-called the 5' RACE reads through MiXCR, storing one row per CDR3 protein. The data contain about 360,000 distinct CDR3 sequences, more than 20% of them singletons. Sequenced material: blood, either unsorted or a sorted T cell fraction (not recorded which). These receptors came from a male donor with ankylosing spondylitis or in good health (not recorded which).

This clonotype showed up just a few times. The CDR3 loop is CASSQDPGNRDGYTF. CDR3 sequence (DNA): TGCGCCAGCAGCCAAGACCCGGGAAACCGCGATGGCTACACCTTC. V usage is TRBV4-1 and J usage is TRBJ1-2, with D uncertain. Deletions cut 0 bases from V and 6 bases from J, with 14 bases between. The CDR3 runs to 15 residues. In germline, CDR1 is MGHRA, CDR2 YSYEKL.

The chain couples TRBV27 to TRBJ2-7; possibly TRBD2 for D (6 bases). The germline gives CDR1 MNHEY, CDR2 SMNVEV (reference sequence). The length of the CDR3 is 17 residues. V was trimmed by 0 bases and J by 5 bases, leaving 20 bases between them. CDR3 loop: CASSLSLTTGGDHEQYF. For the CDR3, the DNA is TGTGCCAGCAGTTTATCCCTTACTACGGGCGGGGATCACGAGCAGTACTTC.

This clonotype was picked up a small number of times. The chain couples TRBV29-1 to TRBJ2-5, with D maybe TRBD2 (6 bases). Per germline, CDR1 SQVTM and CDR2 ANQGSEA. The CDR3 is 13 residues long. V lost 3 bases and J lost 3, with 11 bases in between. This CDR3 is CSVDVAVEETQYF. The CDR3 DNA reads TGCAGCGTTGACGTAGCGGTTGAAGAGACCCAGTACTTC.

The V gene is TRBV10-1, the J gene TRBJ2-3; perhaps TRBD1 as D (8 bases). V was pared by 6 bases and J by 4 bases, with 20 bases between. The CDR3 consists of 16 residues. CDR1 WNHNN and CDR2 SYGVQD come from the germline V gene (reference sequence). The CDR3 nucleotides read TGCGCCAGCAGGCAGGGGGCGGGGGCCTGCTCAGATACGCAGTATTTT. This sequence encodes CASRQGAGACSDTQYF.

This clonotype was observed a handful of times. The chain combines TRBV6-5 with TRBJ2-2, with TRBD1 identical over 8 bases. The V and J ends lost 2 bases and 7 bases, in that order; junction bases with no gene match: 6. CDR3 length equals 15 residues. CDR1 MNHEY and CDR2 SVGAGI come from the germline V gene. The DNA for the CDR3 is TGTGCCAGCAGTTACGCAGGGGGCGCTGGCGGGGAGCTGTTTTTT. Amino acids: CASSYAGGAGGELFF.

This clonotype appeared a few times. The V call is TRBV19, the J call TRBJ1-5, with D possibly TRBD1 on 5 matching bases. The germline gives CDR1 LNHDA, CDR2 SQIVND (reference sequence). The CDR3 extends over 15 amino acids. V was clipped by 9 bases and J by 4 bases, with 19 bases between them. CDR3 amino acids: CASRPLLGGNQPQHF. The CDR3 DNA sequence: TGTGCCAGCAGACCACTCCTGGGGGGTAATCAGCCCCAGCATTTT.

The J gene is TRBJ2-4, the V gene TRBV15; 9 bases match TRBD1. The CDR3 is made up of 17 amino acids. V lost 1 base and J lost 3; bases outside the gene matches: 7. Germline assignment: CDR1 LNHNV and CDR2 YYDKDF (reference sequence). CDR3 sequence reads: CATSRGWTGVGKNIQYF. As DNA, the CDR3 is TGTGCCACCAGCAGAGGGTGGACAGGGGTGGGCAAAAACATTCAGTACTTC.

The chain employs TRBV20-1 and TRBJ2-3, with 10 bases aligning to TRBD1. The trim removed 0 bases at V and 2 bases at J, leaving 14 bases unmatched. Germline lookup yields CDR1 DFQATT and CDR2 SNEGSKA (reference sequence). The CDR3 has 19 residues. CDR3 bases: TGCAGTGCTAGAGATATCCTCCCCGGGACAGGGGACACCACAGATACGCAGTATTTT. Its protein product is CSARDILPGTGDTTDTQYF.

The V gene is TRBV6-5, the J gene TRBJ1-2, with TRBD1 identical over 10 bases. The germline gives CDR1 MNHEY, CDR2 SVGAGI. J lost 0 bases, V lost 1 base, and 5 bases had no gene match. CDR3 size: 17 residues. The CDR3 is CASSYWGQGSANYGYTF. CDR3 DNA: TGTGCCAGCAGTTACTGGGGACAGGGGTCCGCTAACTATGGCTACACCTTC.

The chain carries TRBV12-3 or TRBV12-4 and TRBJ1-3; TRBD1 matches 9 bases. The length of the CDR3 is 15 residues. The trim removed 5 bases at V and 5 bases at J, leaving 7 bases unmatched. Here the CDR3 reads CASSPTGGGRNTIYF. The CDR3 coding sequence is TGTGCCAGCAGTCCTACAGGGGGCGGGAGAAACACCATATATTTT.

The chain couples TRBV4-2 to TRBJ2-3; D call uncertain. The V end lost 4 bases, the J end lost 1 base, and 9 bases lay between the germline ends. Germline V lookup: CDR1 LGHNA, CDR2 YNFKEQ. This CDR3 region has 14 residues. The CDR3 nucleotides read TGTGCCAGCAGCCCCCCCAGCGGCACAGATACGCAGTATTTT. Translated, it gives CASSPPSGTDTQYF.

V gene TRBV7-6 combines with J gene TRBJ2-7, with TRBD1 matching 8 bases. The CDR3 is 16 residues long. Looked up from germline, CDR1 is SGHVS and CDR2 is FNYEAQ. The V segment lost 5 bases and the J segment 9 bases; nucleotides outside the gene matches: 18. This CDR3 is CASSQTGTGDWHGQYF. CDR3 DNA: TGTGCCAGCAGCCAAACCGGGACAGGTGATTGGCATGGGCAGTACTTC. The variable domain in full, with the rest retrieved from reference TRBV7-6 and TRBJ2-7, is GAGVSQSPRYKVTKRGQDVALRCDPISGHVSLYWYRQALGQGPEFLTYFNYEAQQDKSGLPNDRFSAERPEGSISTLTIQRTEQRDSAMYRCASSQTGTGDWHGQYFGPGTRLTVT.

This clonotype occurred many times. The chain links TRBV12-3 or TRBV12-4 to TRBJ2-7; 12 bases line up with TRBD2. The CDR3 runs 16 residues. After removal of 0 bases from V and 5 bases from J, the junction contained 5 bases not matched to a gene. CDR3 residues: CASSLALAGGPDEQYF. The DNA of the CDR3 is TGTGCCAGCAGTTTAGCCCTAGCGGGGGGGCCCGACGAGCAGTACTTC.

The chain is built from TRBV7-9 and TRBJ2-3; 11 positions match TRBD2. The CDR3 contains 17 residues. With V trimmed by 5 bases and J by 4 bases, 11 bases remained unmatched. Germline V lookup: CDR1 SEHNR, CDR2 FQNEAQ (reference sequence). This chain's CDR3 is CASSPRGLAGGADTQYF. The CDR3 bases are TGTGCCAGCAGCCCCCGGGGCCTAGCGGGGGGCGCAGATACGCAGTATTTT. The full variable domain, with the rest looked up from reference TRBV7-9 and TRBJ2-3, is DTGVSQNPRHKITKRGQNVTFRCDPISEHNRLYWYRQTLGQGPEFLTYFQNEAQLEKSRLLSDRFSAERPKGSFSTLEIQRTEQGDSAMYLCASSPRGLAGGADTQYFGPGTRLTVL.

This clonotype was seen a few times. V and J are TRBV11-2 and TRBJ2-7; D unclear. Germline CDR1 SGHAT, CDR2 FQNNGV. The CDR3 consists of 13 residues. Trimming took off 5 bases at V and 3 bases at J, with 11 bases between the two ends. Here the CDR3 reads CASSERTDYEQYF. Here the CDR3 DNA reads TGTGCCAGCAGCGAGCGTACGGACTACGAGCAGTACTTC.

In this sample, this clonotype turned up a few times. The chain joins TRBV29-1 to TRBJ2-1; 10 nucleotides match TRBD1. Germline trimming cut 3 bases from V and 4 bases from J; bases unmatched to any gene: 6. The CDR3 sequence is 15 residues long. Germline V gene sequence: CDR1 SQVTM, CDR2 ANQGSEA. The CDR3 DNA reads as TGCAGCGTTGACAAGCCGGGACAGGGGTACAATGAGCAGTTCTTC. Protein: CSVDKPGQGYNEQFF.

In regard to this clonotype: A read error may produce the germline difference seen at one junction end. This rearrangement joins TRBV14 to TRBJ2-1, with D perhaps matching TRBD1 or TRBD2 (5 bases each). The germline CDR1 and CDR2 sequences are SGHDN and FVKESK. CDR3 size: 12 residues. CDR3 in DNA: TGTGCCAGCAGCCCCATGGGGCAGTTGGGAGCCTTC. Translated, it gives CASSPMGQLGAF.

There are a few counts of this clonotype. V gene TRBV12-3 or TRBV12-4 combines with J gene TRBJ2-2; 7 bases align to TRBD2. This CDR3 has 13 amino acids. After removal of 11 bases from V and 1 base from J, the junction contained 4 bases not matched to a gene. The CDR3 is CALREGNTGELFF. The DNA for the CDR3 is TGTGCCCTCAGGGAGGGGAACACCGGGGAGCTGTTTTTT.

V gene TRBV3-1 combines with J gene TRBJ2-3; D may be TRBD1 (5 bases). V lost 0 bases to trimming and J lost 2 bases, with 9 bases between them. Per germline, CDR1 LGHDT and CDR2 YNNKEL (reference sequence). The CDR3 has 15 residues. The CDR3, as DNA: TGTGCCAGCAGCCAAGATGACAGAGACACAGATACGCAGTATTTT. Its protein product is CASSQDDRDTDTQYF.

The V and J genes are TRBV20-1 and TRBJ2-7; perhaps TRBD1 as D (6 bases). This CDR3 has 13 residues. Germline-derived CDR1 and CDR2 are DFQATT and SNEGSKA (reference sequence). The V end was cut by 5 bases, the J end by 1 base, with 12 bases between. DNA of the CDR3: TGCAGTGCTCTACAGGGATTGTCCTACGAGCAGTACTTC. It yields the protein CSALQGLSYEQYF.